Below are 32 T cell receptor beta chains sequenced from a single sample in a study of a mutant IDH1 vaccine in newly diagnosed glioma. Repertoires were generated with immunoSEQ multiplex PCR, while TCRdb's copy carries only in-frame clones and drops some. Here the sample spans about 48,000 clones, around 80% being singletons. These TCRs are of unknown antigen specificity. Described time point: week 35, safety follow-up. The investigators gave 300 ug of mutant IDH1 20-mer peptide in each vaccine dose, together with topical imiquimod. This specimen consisted of PBMCs, obtained from a glioma patient whose treatment included an IDH1 peptide vaccine. These receptors were obtained from a man in his forties with glioma.

The gene calls are TRBV19 and TRBJ1-4; maybe TRBD1 (5 bases). Trimming took off 7 bases at V and 0 bases at J, with 12 bases between the two ends. Germline V gene data show CDR1 as LNHDA and CDR2 as SQIVND (reference sequence). This CDR3 is built from 15 residues. The CDR3 loop reads CASTRQTATNEKLFF. CDR3 DNA sequence: TGTGCCAGTACTCGGCAGACAGCAACTAATGAAAAACTGTTTTTT. The entire variable domain, with the rest obtained from reference TRBV19 and TRBJ1-4, is as follows: DGGITQSPKYLFRKEGQNVTLSCEQNLNHDAMYWYRQDPGQGLRLIYYSQIVNDFQKGDIAEGYSVSREKKESFPLTVTSAQKNPTAFYLCASTRQTATNEKLFFGSGTQLSVL.

The V gene is TRBV5-4, the J gene TRBJ2-5, with 7 bases lining up with TRBD1. Germline CDR1 reads SGHNT; CDR2 reads YYREEE (reference sequence). This CDR3 region has 15 residues. Unmatched junction bases numbered 7, after V lost 0 bases and J lost 5 bases. CDR3 region: CASSLGQGRWETQYF. The CDR3 DNA is TGTGCCAGCAGCTTGGGACAGGGTAGATGGGAGACCCAGTACTTC.

This clone has only a few counts. CDR3 sequence: CASSIGGTEAFF. In DNA, the CDR3 is TGTGCCAGCAGCATAGGGGGGACTGAAGCTTTCTTT. This chain links TRBV6-5 with TRBJ1-1; tentative D call: TRBD1 (6 bases). The V gene's germline CDR1 is MNHEY and CDR2 SVGAGI. This CDR3 has 12 amino acids. The ends were cut back, 6 bases at V and 5 bases at J, with 10 bases in the middle.

The chain carries TRBV14 and TRBJ2-7; TRBD2 aligns across 8 bases. Germline V gene lookup returns CDR1 SGHDN and CDR2 FVKESK. The trim removed 1 base at V and 0 bases at J, leaving 8 bases unmatched. The CDR3 length is 17 residues. CDR3 region: CASSQAGGGTSSYEQYF. The CDR3 DNA reads TGTGCCAGCAGCCAAGCTGGAGGCGGGACTAGCTCCTACGAGCAGTACTTC.

The genes are TRBV10-2 and TRBJ1-1; D not resolved. The CDR3 extends over 15 amino acids. Germline lookup yields CDR1 WSHSY and CDR2 SAAADI. With 8 bases removed from V and 3 bases from J, the gap between germline ends came to 19 bases. As DNA, the CDR3 is TGCGCCAGCGGCGGGGTGGGAAAGGGTGACACTGAAGCTTTCTTT. Its protein is CASGGVGKGDTEAFF.

This sequence joins TRBV21-1 and TRBJ1-4; the table's D call of TRBD1 was not tested on the DNA. TRBV21-1 is flagged as a pseudogene. The CDR3 extends over 13 amino acids. CDR3 sequence reads: CASSRRDRKKLFF. The CDR3 nucleotides are TGTGCCAGCAGCCGAAGGGACAGGAAAAAACTGTTTTTT.

In its sample, this clone was seen once. Here the CDR3 reads CASSYSQGWGETQYF. In nucleotides, the CDR3 is TGTGCCAGCAGTTACTCGCAGGGATGGGGAGAGACCCAGTACTTC. The chain has TRBV6-5 and TRBJ2-5, with D maybe TRBD1 (5 bases). The germline V gene has CDR1 MNHEY and CDR2 SVGAGI. The CDR3 totals 15 residues. Trimming stripped 0 bases from V and 4 bases from J, with 12 bases between.

This chain's CDR3 is CASSYSNRQGNNEQFF. In DNA, the CDR3 is TGTGCCAGCAGTTACTCGAACCGGCAGGGGAACAATGAGCAGTTCTTC. This chain links TRBV6-5 with TRBJ2-1, with a possible D match to TRBD1 (6 bases). Between the trimmed V and J ends, which lost 0 bases and 5 bases, there was a span of 14 bases. Germline V gives CDR1 MNHEY, CDR2 SVGAGI. This CDR3 has 16 amino acids.

Only a few counts were recorded for this clone. This rearrangement joins TRBV7-9 to TRBJ2-1, with D possibly matching TRBD2 (5 bases). Germline V CDR1 and CDR2: SEHNR, FQNEAQ (reference sequence). The CDR3 is 16 amino acids. Deletions cut 1 base from V and 6 bases from J, with 16 bases between. This CDR3 reads CASSLVTSSYRNEQFF. The CDR3 DNA sequence: TGTGCCAGCAGCTTAGTCACCTCTAGCTATCGCAATGAGCAGTTCTTC. Combining the CDR3 with reference TRBV7-9 and TRBJ2-1 gives the whole variable domain DTGVSQNPRHKITKRGQNVTFRCDPISEHNRLYWYRQTLGQGPEFLTYFQNEAQLEKSRLLSDRFSAERPKGSFSTLEIQRTEQGDSAMYLCASSLVTSSYRNEQFFGPGTRLTVL.

The chain couples TRBV7-6 to TRBJ1-2; D uncertain. This CDR3 has 13 amino acids. With 5 bases removed from V and 6 bases from J, the gap between germline ends came to 13 bases. The germline CDR1 and CDR2 sequences are SGHVS and FNYEAQ. CDR3 sequence: CASSDRVEDGYTF. CDR3 nucleotides: TGTGCCAGCAGCGACCGAGTTGAGGATGGCTACACCTTC.

This clone was counted between two and nine times. The chain joins TRBV9 to TRBJ2-5, with D unclear. V lost 3 bases and J 5 bases, leaving 17 bases between the germline ends. CDR1 and CDR2 from the germline V gene are SGDLS and YYNGEE. This CDR3 is built from 15 residues. CDR3 coding DNA: TGTGCCAGCAGCGCATCAGCCTACTGGTGGGAGACCCAGTACTTC. Encoded protein: CASSASAYWWETQYF.

The count of this clone is one. The rearrangement joins TRBV18 to TRBJ2-7, with no clear D. Trimming took 6 bases from V and 4 from J, leaving 13 bases between them. This CDR3 is built from 13 residues. The germline gives CDR1 KGHSH, CDR2 LQKENI. CDR3 sequence reads: CASSPNPDYEQYF. The DNA for the CDR3 is TGTGCCAGCTCGCCAAACCCGGATTACGAGCAGTACTTC.

V and J are TRBV5-6 and TRBJ1-4; no definite D call. Per the germline V gene, CDR1 is SGHDT and CDR2 is YYEEEE. The CDR3 is 14 residues long. V was trimmed by 0 bases and J by 7 bases, leaving 10 bases between them. The CDR3 loop is CASSLEGGTEKLFF. The CDR3 bases are TGTGCCAGCAGCTTGGAGGGAGGTACTGAAAAACTGTTTTTT.

This clone was counted a few times. This chain joins TRBV18 and TRBJ1-2; 9 bases match TRBD1. Unmatched junction bases numbered 6, after V lost 4 bases and J lost 3 bases. From germline, CDR1 is KGHSH and CDR2 LQKENI. The CDR3 is 15 residues long. The CDR3 reads CASSRRTGVYYGYTF. As DNA, the CDR3 is TGTGCCAGCTCACGGCGGACAGGGGTCTACTATGGCTACACCTTC.

The chain recombines TRBV19 with TRBJ1-2; D is unclear. Trimming left V 3 bases short and J 8 bases short, with 13 bases between. The CDR3 consists of 13 residues. Germline CDR1 LNHDA, CDR2 SQIVND (reference sequence). CDR3 coding DNA: TGTGCCAGTAGTATTGGGCAGGACGGGGGCTACACCTTC. It specifies CASSIGQDGGYTF.

The chain couples TRBV14 to TRBJ1-4; no firm D call. CDR3 length: 16 amino acids. Trimming shortened V by 6 bases and J by 5 bases, and 19 bases separated the two germline ends. Germline V gene data show CDR1 as SGHDN and CDR2 as FVKESK. The CDR3 loop reads CASSQSPPGLNEKLFF. The CDR3 region has the DNA TGTGCCAGCAGTCAATCGCCCCCCGGCCTCAATGAAAAACTGTTTTTT.

The rearrangement uses TRBV15 and TRBJ1-2; 8 nucleotides agree with TRBD1. CDR1 is LNHNV and CDR2 is YYDKDF in the germline V gene (reference sequence). The CDR3 covers 14 residues. V was clipped by 3 bases and J by 7 bases; unmatched bases: 7. CDR3 sequence reads: CATSRADRGAGYTF. The DNA of the CDR3 is TGTGCCACCAGCAGGGCTGACAGGGGAGCTGGCTACACCTTC.

The gene calls are TRBV7-9 and TRBJ2-1, with TRBD2 identical over 14 bases. Per germline, CDR1 SEHNR and CDR2 FQNEAQ (reference sequence). The V gene end was trimmed by 3 bases and the J gene end by 2 bases; junction bases not matched to a gene: 9. The CDR3 is 19 amino acids. CDR3 DNA sequence: TGTGCCAGCAGCTTCTGGACTAGCGGGAGGCTTGGGACCTACAATGAGCAGTTCTTC. Translated: CASSFWTSGRLGTYNEQFF.

This clone showed up just once. The chain carries TRBV5-1 and TRBJ1-5; D gene uncertain. This CDR3 has 14 amino acids. The germline V gene encodes CDR1 SGHRS and CDR2 YFSETQ. The V and J ends lost 1 base and 4 bases respectively, with 9 bases between them. CDR3 loop: CASSLIPSNQPQHF. In DNA, the CDR3 is TGCGCCAGCAGCTTGATCCCTAGTAATCAGCCCCAGCATTTT.

This clone was seen once. The rearrangement links TRBV5-4 to TRBJ2-1; a possible D gene is TRBD2 (6 bases). With 2 bases removed from V and 7 bases from J, the gap between germline ends came to 16 bases. CDR3 length equals 15 residues. Per germline, CDR1 SGHNT and CDR2 YYREEE (reference sequence). The CDR3 reads CASSFGRGGRNEQFF. CDR3 bases: TGTGCCAGCAGCTTTGGTAGGGGAGGAAGAAATGAGCAGTTCTTC. The full variable domain, with the rest looked up from reference TRBV5-4 and TRBJ2-1, is ETGVTQSPTHLIKTRGQQVTLRCSSQSGHNTVSWYQQALGQGPQFIFQYYREEENGRGNFPPRFSGLQFPNYSSELNVNALELDDSALYLCASSFGRGGRNEQFFGPGTRLTVL.

The V and J genes are TRBV7-9 and TRBJ1-3; TRBD1 matches at 7 bases. The germline gives CDR1 SEHNR, CDR2 FQNEAQ (reference sequence). The CDR3 spans 16 residues. The V and J ends lost 3 bases and 0 bases, in that order; junction bases with no gene match: 5. Here the CDR3 reads CASSLGQPNSGNTIYF. CDR3 DNA: TGTGCCAGCAGCTTGGGACAGCCGAACTCTGGAAACACCATATATTTT.

This chain uses TRBV30 with TRBJ2-3, with D possibly matching TRBD1 (6 bases). Germline V gene data show CDR1 as GTSNPN and CDR2 as SVGIG (reference sequence). Trimming removed 2 bases from V and 10 bases from J, with 22 bases in between. There are 15 residues in the CDR3. The CDR3 nucleotides read TGTGCCTGGAGTTTGACAGGCGTTATGCTGCGACCGCAGTATTTT. Protein sequence: CAWSLTGVMLRPQYF.

The V call is TRBV5-1, the J call TRBJ1-2; D possibly corresponds to TRBD1 (5 bases). Deletions cut 2 bases from V and 4 bases from J, with 21 bases between. Germline V gene data show CDR1 as SGHRS and CDR2 as YFSETQ. The CDR3 is 17 residues long. For the CDR3, the DNA is TGCGCCAGCAGCTTACCCTCGGGGGGGTCAGCGGGCTATGGCTACACCTTC. Protein sequence: CASSLPSGGSAGYGYTF. The variable domain in full, with the rest retrieved from reference TRBV5-1 and TRBJ1-2, is KAGVTQTPRYLIKTRGQQVTLSCSPISGHRSVSWYQQTPGQGLQFLFEYFSETQRNKGNFPGRFSGRQFSNSRSEMNVSTLELGDSALYLCASSLPSGGSAGYGYTFGSGTRLTVV.

This sequence joins TRBV19 and TRBJ2-1; 13 nucleotides line up with TRBD2. The CDR3 is 16 amino acids. Germline CDR1 and CDR2: LNHDA and SQIVND (reference sequence). V lost 8 bases and J lost 1; bases outside the gene matches: 5. CDR3 amino acids: CASQPGLAGSYNEQFF. CDR3 DNA: TGTGCCAGTCAACCGGGACTAGCGGGATCCTACAATGAGCAGTTCTTC. Complete variable domain (other parts from reference TRBV19 and TRBJ2-1): DGGITQSPKYLFRKEGQNVTLSCEQNLNHDAMYWYRQDPGQGLRLIYYSQIVNDFQKGDIAEGYSVSREKKESFPLTVTSAQKNPTAFYLCASQPGLAGSYNEQFFGPGTRLTVL.

The J gene is TRBJ2-5, the V gene TRBV6-1; tentatively, D is TRBD1 (5 bases). Germline V lookup: CDR1 MNHNS, CDR2 SASEGT. The CDR3 loop spans 16 amino acids. V gave up 0 bases and J gave up 4 bases, with 15 bases separating them. CDR3 nucleotides: TGTGCCAGCAGTGAAGCGCTTTCAGGGCTTGGAGAGACCCAGTACTTC. Translating gives CASSEALSGLGETQYF.

V and J are TRBV7-2 and TRBJ1-1; D gene ambiguous. CDR1 SGHTA and CDR2 FQGNSA come from the germline V gene. This CDR3 spans 15 amino acids. V dropped 5 bases and J dropped 5 bases, with 18 bases sitting between them. The CDR3 reads CASSTPLGLLTEAFF. The CDR3 DNA reads TGTGCCAGCAGCACGCCTTTGGGTCTTCTAACTGAAGCTTTCTTT.

V and J are TRBV7-9 and TRBJ2-5; 8 bases line up with TRBD1. Germline loops: CDR1 SEHNR, CDR2 FQNEAQ (reference sequence). The CDR3 is 15 amino acids. V lost 0 bases to trimming and J lost 3 bases; unmatched junction nucleotides: 3. This CDR3 reads CASSLARTGKETQYF. CDR3 coding DNA: TGTGCCAGCAGCTTAGCCCGGACAGGGAAAGAGACCCAGTACTTC.

This clone showed up just once. The chain is built from TRBV6-1 and TRBJ2-4; 13 positions match TRBD2. J lost 0 bases, V lost 4 bases, and 9 bases had no gene match. CDR3 size: 19 residues. Germline assignment: CDR1 MNHNS and CDR2 SASEGT. CDR3 DNA sequence: TGTGCCAGCAGTGCGTTGGGACTAGCGGGGCCCTCAGCCAAAAACATTCAGTACTTC. Protein product: CASSALGLAGPSAKNIQYF.

The chain couples TRBV6-1 to TRBJ2-2, with 13 positions matching TRBD2. This CDR3 has 15 amino acids. Germline V gives CDR1 MNHNS, CDR2 SASEGT. V shed 5 bases and J 5 bases; nucleotides not matched to a gene: 2. This CDR3 is CASSQLAGGTGELFF. The CDR3 DNA reads as TGTGCCAGCAGTCAACTAGCGGGAGGGACCGGGGAGCTGTTTTTT.

This clone was found once. J is TRBJ2-4 and V is TRBV5-4; 10 bases fit TRBD1. Germline V gene lookup returns CDR1 SGHNT and CDR2 YYREEE (reference sequence). CDR3 length: 18 residues. V lost 3 bases, J lost 0 bases, and 9 bases stayed unmatched. The CDR3 DNA follows: TGTGCCAGCAGCTCCCGGACAGGGGGGCTCCTAGCCAAAAACATTCAGTACTTC. This codes for CASSSRTGGLLAKNIQYF. The full variable domain, its missing parts supplied by reference TRBV5-4 and TRBJ2-4, is ETGVTQSPTHLIKTRGQQVTLRCSSQSGHNTVSWYQQALGQGPQFIFQYYREEENGRGNFPPRFSGLQFPNYSSELNVNALELDDSALYLCASSSRTGGLLAKNIQYFGAGTRLSVL.

This rearrangement joins TRBV23-1 to TRBJ1-3, with 9 bases identical to TRBD1. Being an ORF, TRBV23-1 has a function that is uncertain. With 3 bases clipped from V and 2 bases from J, the junction kept 5 bases outside the gene matches. CDR3 length equals 16 residues. The CDR3 sequence is CASSHLHRGPGNTIYF. DNA for the CDR3: TGCGCCAGCAGTCATCTACACAGGGGGCCTGGAAACACCATATATTTT.

The CDR3 region has the DNA TGTGCCAGCACCTTGACTAGCGGGAGGGCCAACGAGCAGTACGTC. It translates to CASTLTSGRANEQYV. This chain joins TRBV6-1 and TRBJ2-7; 14 nucleotides align to TRBD2. After removal of 7 bases from V and 5 bases from J, the junction contained 7 bases not matched to a gene. CDR1 MNHNS and CDR2 SASEGT come from the germline V gene. The length of the CDR3 is 15 residues.